This T cell receptor (beta chain) comes out of a study of T-cell memory formation after mild COVID-19. TCRdb redid the calling of the 5' RACE reads with MiXCR, one entry per CDR3 protein. The sample holds roughly 500,000 distinct CDR3 sequences, around 21% seen once. The V end lost 4 bases, the J end lost 2 bases, and 16 bases lay between the germline ends. CDR3 length equals 16 residues. CDR1 and CDR2 (germline): LGHNA, YNFKEQ. The chain uses TRBV4-2 and TRBJ2-3; D may match TRBD1 or TRBD2 (5 bases each). This sequence was found in an adult woman who had mild COVID-19 (a few samples of this study predate the infection). Cell type and time point are not known. Sample: PBMCs or a T cell subset sorted from them (not recorded which). CDR3 loop: CASSPQEWGSTDTQYF. The DNA for the CDR3 is TGTGCCAGCAGCCCACAGGAGTGGGGGTCCACAGATACGCAGTATTTT.